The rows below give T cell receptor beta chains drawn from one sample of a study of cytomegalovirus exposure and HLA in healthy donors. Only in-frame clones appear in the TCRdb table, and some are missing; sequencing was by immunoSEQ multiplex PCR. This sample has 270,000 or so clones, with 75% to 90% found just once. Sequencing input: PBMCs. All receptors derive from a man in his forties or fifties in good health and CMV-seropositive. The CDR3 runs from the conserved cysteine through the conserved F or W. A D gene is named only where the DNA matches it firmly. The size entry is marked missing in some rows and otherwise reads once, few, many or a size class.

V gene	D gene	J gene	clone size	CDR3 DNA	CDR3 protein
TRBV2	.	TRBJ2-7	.	TGTGCCAGCAGTGATCTAGCTAGCGCGTCCTGGTCCTACGAGCAGTACTTC	CASSDLASASWSYEQYF
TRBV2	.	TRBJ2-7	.	TGTGCCAGCAGTCAGGACATGACCGGCCAGTACTTC	CASSQDMTGQYF
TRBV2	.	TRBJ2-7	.	TGTGCCACCCTGACAGAAGACTTCTACGAGCAGTACTTC	CATLTEDFYEQYF
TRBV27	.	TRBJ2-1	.	TGTGCCAGCAGTTTATCGAACAGGGCTTACAATGAGCAGTTCTTC	CASSLSNRAYNEQFF
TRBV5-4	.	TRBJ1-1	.	TGTGCCAGCAGCCAGGACAGGAACACTGAAGCTTTCTTT	CASSQDRNTEAFF
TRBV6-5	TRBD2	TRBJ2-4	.	TGTGCCAGCAGTTACTCGACTAGCGGGGCAGGGATTCAGTACTTC	CASSYSTSGAGIQYF
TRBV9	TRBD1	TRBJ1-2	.	TGTGCCAGCAGCGTAGCAGCGACCACAGGGGGAGGTGGCTACACCTTC	CASSVAATTGGGGYTF
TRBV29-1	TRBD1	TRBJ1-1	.	TGCAGCGTTGCCGACAGGGGGAACACTGAAGCTTTCTTT	CSVADRGNTEAFF
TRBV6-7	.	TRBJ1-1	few	TGTGCCAGCAGTTACAGGGCGGGGGGGGACACTGAAGCTTTCTTT	CASSYRAGGDTEAFF
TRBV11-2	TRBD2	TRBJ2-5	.	TGTGCCAGCAGCTCAACCGGGACTAGCAAAGAGACCCAGTACTTC	CASSSTGTSKETQYF
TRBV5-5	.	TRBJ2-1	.	TGTGCCAGCAGCTTGTGGCAGGGCCACAATGAGCAGTTCTTC	CASSLWQGHNEQFF
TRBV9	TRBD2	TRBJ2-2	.	TGTGCCAGCAGCTCGGCACTAGCGGGAGGGCCGCCCGGGGAGCTGTTTTTT	CASSSALAGGPPGELFF
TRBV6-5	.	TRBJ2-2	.	TGTGCCAGCAGTTACGAAGGGGGTACCGGGGAGCTGTTTTTT	CASSYEGGTGELFF
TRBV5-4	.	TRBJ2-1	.	TGTGCCAGCAGCTTAGAACCGGGACTTGGCTCCTACAATGAGCAGTTCTTC	CASSLEPGLGSYNEQFF
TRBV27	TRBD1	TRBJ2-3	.	TGTGCCAGCAGTCTACAGGGGAAGACAGATACGCAGTATTTT	CASSLQGKTDTQYF
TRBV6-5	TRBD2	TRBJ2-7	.	TGTGCCAGCAGTACCGCGGGGAGGGGCTCTTACGAGCAGTACTTC	CASSTAGRGSYEQYF
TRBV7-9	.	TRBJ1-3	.	TGTGCCAGCAGCCGTTTCGAGGGCAACACCATATATTTT	CASSRFEGNTIYF
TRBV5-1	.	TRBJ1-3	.	TGCGCCAGCAGCTTGAGTACAAGCTCTGGAAACACCATATATTTT	CASSLSTSSGNTIYF
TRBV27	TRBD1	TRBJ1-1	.	TGTGCCAGCAGCTCCGACAGGGGAAAGTCTGTAGCTTTCTTT	CASSSDRGKSVAFF
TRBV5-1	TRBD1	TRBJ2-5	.	TGCGCCAGCAGCCTCCGGGACAGGGGTACCGAGACCCAGTACTTC	CASSLRDRGTETQYF
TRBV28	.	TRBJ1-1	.	TGTGCCAGCAGTTCTTTAACATTGACTGAAGCTTTCTTT	CASSSLTLTEAFF
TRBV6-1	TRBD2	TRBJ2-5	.	TGTGCCAGCAGTGAAGGGCCCGGACTAGACCTACAAGAGACCCAGTACTTC	CASSEGPGLDLQETQYF
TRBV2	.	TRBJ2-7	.	TGTGCCAGCAGTGATGGGGGGAGGAGTTACGAGCAGTACTTC	CASSDGGRSYEQYF
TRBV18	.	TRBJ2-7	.	TGTGCCAGCTCTCTTGGAGTCCCTCGGGCCTACGAGCAGTACTTC	CASSLGVPRAYEQYF
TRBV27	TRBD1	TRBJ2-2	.	TGTGCCAGCAAGGAATGGGACAGGGGGTCGACCGGGGAGCTGTTTTTT	CASKEWDRGSTGELFF
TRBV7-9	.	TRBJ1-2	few	TGTGCCAGCAGCTTGGGGGACATGAGGCGAGGCTACACCTTC	CASSLGDMRRGYTF
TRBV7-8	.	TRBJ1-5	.	TGTGCCAGCAGTCACGGGGGTCAGCCCCAGCATTTT	CASSHGGQPQHF
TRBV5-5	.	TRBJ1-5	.	TGTGCCAGCAGCTTGGTAGCACAGGGCGGTCAGCCCCAGCATTTT	CASSLVAQGGQPQHF
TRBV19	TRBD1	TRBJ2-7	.	TGTGCCAGTAGTGTAGGGGGACAGAACTCCTACGAGCAGTACTTC	CASSVGGQNSYEQYF
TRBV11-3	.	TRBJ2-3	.	TGTGGGGCTAGCGCCCGAGAACTAGATACGCAGTATTTT	CGASARELDTQYF
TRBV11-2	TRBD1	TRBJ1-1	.	TGTGCCAGCAGCTTTTACCTTCCAGGGGGGACTGAAGCTTTCTTT	CASSFYLPGGTEAFF
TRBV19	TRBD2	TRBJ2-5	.	TGTGCCAGTAGTATGCTAGCGGGGGAAGAGACCCAGTACTTC	CASSMLAGEETQYF
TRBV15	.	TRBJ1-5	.	TGTGCCACCAGCAGAGAGGGGGGACTTTATAGCAATCAGCCCCAGCATTTT	CATSREGGLYSNQPQHF
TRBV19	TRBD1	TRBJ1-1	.	TGTGCCACTAAAGGGGACAGACTGAACACTGAAGCTTTCTTT	CATKGDRLNTEAFF
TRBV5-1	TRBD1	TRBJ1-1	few	TGCGCCAGCAGCTGGGGCAGGGGGCAGACTGAAGCTTTCTTT	CASSWGRGQTEAFF
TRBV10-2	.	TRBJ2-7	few	TGCGCCAGCAGTGAGTCTCAGTTAGCGGAAGTCTACGAGCAGTACTTC	CASSESQLAEVYEQYF
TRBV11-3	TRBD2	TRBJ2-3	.	TGTGCCAGCAGCTTATCGGGACTAGCGAGTCCCACAGATACGCAGTATTTT	CASSLSGLASPTDTQYF
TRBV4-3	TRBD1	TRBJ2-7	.	TGCGCCAGCAGCCAAGACTGGGACAGCTCCTACGAGCAGTACTTC	CASSQDWDSSYEQYF
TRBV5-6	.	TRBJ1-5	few	TGTGCCAGCAGCCGGCTGGTTGGAGAGGATGGGCAGCCCCAGCATTTT	CASSRLVGEDGQPQHF
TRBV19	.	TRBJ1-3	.	TGTGCCAGTAGTATCGGGGAATCGGCTGGAAACACCATATATTTT	CASSIGESAGNTIYF
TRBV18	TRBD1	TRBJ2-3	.	TGTGCCAGCTCACCCGGGACAGGGTTGGACACGCAGTATTTT	CASSPGTGLDTQYF
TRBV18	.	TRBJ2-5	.	TGTGCCAGCTCCCAGGGGCGTCGGGAGACCCAGTACTTC	CASSQGRRETQYF
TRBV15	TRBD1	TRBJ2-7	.	TGTGCCACCAGCGGCCGGGACAGGGGCTACGAGCAGTACTTC	CATSGRDRGYEQYF
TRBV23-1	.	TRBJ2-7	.	TGCGCCAGCAGTCGAACCTTGATCAGGGCTTCTAGGGCTACGTGGTACGAGCAGTACTTC	CASSRTLIRASRATWYEQYF
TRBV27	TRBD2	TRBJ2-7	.	TGTGCCAGCAGTTTAAATGGGAGGGGTTGGGCCTACGAGCAGTACTTC	CASSLNGRGWAYEQYF
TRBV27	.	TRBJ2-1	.	TGTGCCAGCAGTTTAGCAACTAGCTCCTACAATGAGCAGTTCTTC	CASSLATSSYNEQFF
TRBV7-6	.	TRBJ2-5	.	TGTGCCAGCAGCTTACAGGGACAAGAGACCCAGTACTTC	CASSLQGQETQYF
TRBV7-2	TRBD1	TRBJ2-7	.	TGTGCCAGCAGTACCGGGACAGGGCATTCCTACGAGCAGTACTTC	CASSTGTGHSYEQYF
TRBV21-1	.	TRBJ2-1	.	TGTGCCAGCAGCAAAGAACCTAGCGGGAGATTAAGGGGGACCTACAATGAGCAGTTCTTC	CASSKEPSGRLRGTYNEQFF
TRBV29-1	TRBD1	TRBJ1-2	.	TGCAGCGTGATAGGACAGGCGGACTATGGCTACACCTTC	CSVIGQADYGYTF
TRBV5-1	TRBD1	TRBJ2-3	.	TGCGCCAGCAGCTGGGACAGACCAAGCACAGATACGCAGTATTTT	CASSWDRPSTDTQYF
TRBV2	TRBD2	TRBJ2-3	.	TGTGCCAGCAGTGAATCCGGGACTAGCGGAGCGGATACGCAGTATTTT	CASSESGTSGADTQYF
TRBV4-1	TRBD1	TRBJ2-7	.	TGCGCCAGCAGCCAAGATTTCGGCAGGGGGCGAGAGCAGTACTTC	CASSQDFGRGREQYF
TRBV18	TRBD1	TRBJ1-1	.	TGTGCCAGCTCACCACTTCCTCTGGACAGGTCGAACACTGAAGCTTTCTTT	CASSPLPLDRSNTEAFF
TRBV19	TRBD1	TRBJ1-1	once	TGTGCCAGTAGTACAACAGGGGGTTCGAACACTGAAGCTTTCTTT	CASSTTGGSNTEAFF
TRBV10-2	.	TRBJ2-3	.	TGCGCCAGCATCCTAGCTGCCGGCGGAGATACGCAGTATTTT	CASILAAGGDTQYF
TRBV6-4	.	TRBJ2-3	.	TGTGCCAGCAGTGACTTTGCTAGCGCGGGCACAGATACGCAGTATTTT	CASSDFASAGTDTQYF
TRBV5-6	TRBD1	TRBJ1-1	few	TGTGCCAGCAGCCACGGGACAGTAAGGATGAACACTGAAGCTTTCTTT	CASSHGTVRMNTEAFF
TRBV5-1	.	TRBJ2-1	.	TGCGCCAGCAGCTTGATGAGGAGCTCCTACAATGAGCAGTTCTTC	CASSLMRSSYNEQFF
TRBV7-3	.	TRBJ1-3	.	TGTGCCAGCAGCTTTGGGGGGTCTGGAAACACCATATATTTT	CASSFGGSGNTIYF